This T cell receptor (beta chain) derives from a study of long-term antiretroviral therapy in people with HIV. Study conclusions and caveats: Controls showed broader CDR3 length ranges than did the HIV repertoires. Subsequent to ART, diversity was augmented yet persisted below that of transplant donor controls.

With respect to this clone: Its antigen is not identified.

Per individual, the PBMC samples numbered at least one pre-ART and at least two post-ART. Each sample contained about 0.95-11 million cryopreserved PBMC, thawed before DNA extraction. Survey level was the resolution at which the v3.0 immunoSEQ assay ran. Assay used: immunoSEQ multiplex PCR; TCRdb lists only in-frame clones, some missing. This table holds some 31,000 clones, 78% found once. The sequencing used unsorted PBMCs, collected 3.1 years after starting antiretroviral therapy. The origin of this receptor is a woman in her forties or fifties with HIV.

As DNA, the CDR3 is TGCAGCGTTGAAGATCATGGGGGAATAGACTATGGCTACACCTTC. Amino acids: CSVEDHGGIDYGYTF. The chain links TRBV29-1 to TRBJ1-2, with D possibly being TRBD1 (5 bases). The V end lost 0 bases, the J end lost 3 bases, and 14 bases lay between the germline ends. The CDR3 runs 15 residues. CDR1 and CDR2 (germline): SQVTM, ANQGSEA.